This TCR beta chain was observed in a study of blood T cells in healthy people across ages. Isolation recovered at least 6.5 million PBMCs from every sample. Through a sample-barcoded 5' primer and a J-beta primer mix, a second PCR was run for about 6 to 11 cycles. TCRdb redid the calling of the 5' RACE reads with MiXCR, one entry per CDR3 protein. The sample has around 1.7 million distinct CDR3 sequences, 28% seen once. This clonotype was detected a few times. Sequences were obtained from blood. The TCR originated in a young woman in good health.

As DNA, the CDR3 is TGTGCCAGCAGCTTGGGACAGCTAGCCAAAAACATTCAGTACTTC. This encodes CASSLGQLAKNIQYF. This chain connects TRBV5-6 to TRBJ2-4, with D maybe TRBD1 (5 bases). CDR3 size: 15 residues. The V end lost 0 bases, the J end lost 0 bases, and 7 bases lay between the germline ends. Looked up from germline, CDR1 is SGHDT and CDR2 is YYEEEE.